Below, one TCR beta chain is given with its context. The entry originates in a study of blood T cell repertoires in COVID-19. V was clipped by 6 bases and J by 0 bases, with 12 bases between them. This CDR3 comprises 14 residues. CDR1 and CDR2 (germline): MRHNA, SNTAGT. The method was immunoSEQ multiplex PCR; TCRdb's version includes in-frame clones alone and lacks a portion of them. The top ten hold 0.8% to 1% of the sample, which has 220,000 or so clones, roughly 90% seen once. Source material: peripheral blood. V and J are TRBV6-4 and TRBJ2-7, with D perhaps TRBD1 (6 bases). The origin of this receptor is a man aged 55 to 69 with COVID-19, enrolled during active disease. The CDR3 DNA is TGTGCCAGCAGCAGACAGGCCGGCTCCTACGAGCAGTACTTC. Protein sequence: CASSRQAGSYEQYF.